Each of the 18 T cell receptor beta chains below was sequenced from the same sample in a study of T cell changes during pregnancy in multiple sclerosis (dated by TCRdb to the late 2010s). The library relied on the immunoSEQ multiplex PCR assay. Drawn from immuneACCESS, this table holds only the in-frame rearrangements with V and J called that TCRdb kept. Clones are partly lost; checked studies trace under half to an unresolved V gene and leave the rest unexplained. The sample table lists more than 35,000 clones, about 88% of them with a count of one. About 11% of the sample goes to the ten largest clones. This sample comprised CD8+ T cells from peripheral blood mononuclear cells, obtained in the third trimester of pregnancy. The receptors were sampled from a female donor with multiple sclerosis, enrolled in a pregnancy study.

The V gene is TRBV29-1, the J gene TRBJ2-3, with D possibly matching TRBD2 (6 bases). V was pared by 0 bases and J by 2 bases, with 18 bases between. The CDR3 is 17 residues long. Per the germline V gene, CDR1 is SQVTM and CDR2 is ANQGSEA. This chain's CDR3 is CSVEDRHLGRDTDTQYF. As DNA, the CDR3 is TGCAGCGTTGAAGACCGACACCTCGGGCGGGACACAGATACGCAGTATTTT.

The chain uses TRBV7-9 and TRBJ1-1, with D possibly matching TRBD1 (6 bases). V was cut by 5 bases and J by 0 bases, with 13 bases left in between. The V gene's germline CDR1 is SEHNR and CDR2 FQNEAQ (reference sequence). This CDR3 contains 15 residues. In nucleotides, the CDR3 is TGTGCCAGCAGCCTAGAACAGGGTATGAACACTGAAGCTTTCTTT. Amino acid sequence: CASSLEQGMNTEAFF.

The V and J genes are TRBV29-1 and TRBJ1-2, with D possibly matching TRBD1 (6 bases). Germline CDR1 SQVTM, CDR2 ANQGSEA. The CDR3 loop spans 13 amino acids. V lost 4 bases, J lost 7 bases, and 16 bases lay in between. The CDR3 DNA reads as TGCAGCGTTGTGGGGGCGAAGGGTGGTGGCTACACCTTC. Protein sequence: CSVVGAKGGGYTF. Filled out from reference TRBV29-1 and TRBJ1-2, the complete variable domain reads SAVISQKPSRDICQRGTSLTIQCQVDSQVTMMFWYRQQPGQSLTLIATANQGSEATYESGFVIDKFPISRPNLTFSTLTVSNMSPEDSSIYLCSVVGAKGGGYTFGSGTRLTVV.

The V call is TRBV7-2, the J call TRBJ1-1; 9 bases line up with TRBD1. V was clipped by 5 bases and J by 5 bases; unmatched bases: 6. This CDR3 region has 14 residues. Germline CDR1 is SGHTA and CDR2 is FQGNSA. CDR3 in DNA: TGTGCCAGCAGCCTACCGACAGGGGGAACTGAAGCTTTCTTT. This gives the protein CASSLPTGGTEAFF.

The chain's CDR3 is CASSPGTGAYEQYF. The CDR3 DNA follows: TGTGCCAGCAGCCCCGGGACAGGGGCCTACGAGCAGTACTTC. This chain links TRBV7-2 with TRBJ2-7; 10 bases align to TRBD1. Germline values: CDR1 SGHTA, CDR2 FQGNSA. The ends lost 5 bases at V and 2 bases at J; junction bases unmatched: 3. This CDR3 has 14 amino acids.

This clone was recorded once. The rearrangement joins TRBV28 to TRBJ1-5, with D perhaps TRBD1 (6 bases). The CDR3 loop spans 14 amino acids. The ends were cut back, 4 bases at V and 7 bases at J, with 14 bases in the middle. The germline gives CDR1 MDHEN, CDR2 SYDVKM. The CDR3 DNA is TGTGCCAGCAGTTCCGGGGAGGGGGGGCAGCCCCAGCATTTT. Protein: CASSSGEGGQPQHF. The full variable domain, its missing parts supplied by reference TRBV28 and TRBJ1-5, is DVKVTQSSRYLVKRTGEKVFLECVQDMDHENMFWYRQDPGLGLRLIYFSYDVKMKEKGDIPEGYSVSREKKERFSLILESASTNQTSMYLCASSSGEGGQPQHFGDGTRLSIL.

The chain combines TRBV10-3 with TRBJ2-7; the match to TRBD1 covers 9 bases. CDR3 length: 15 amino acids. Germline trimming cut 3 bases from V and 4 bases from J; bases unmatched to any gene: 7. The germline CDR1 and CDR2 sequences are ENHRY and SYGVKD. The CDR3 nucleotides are TGTGCCATCAGTGATGACAGGGGGTTTTCGTACGAGCAGTACTTC. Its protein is CAISDDRGFSYEQYF.

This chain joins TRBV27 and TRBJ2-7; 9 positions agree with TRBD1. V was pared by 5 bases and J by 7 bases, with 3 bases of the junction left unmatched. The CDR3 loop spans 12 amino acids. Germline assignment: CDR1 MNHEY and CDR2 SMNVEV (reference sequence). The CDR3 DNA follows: TGTGCCAGCAGTCCCGACAGGGGGGAGCAGTACTTC. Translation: CASSPDRGEQYF.

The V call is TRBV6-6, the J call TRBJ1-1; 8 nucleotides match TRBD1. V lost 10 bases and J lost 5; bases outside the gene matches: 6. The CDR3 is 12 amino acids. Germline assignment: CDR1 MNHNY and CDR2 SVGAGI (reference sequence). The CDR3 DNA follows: TGTGCCACAACAGGGGGAGGTACTGAAGCTTTCTTT. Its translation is CATTGGGTEAFF.

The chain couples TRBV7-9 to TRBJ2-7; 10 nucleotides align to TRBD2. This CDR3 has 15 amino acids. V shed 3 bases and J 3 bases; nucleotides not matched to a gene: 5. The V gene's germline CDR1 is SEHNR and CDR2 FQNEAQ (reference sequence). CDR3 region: CASSLGTSAFYEQYF. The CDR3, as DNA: TGTGCCAGCAGCTTGGGGACTAGCGCGTTCTACGAGCAGTACTTC.

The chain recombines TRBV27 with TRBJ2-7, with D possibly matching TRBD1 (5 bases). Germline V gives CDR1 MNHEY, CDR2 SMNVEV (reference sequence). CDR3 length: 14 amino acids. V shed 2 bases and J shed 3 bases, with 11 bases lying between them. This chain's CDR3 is CASSLIAGYYEQYF. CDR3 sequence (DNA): TGTGCCAGCAGTTTAATCGCAGGGTACTACGAGCAGTACTTC.

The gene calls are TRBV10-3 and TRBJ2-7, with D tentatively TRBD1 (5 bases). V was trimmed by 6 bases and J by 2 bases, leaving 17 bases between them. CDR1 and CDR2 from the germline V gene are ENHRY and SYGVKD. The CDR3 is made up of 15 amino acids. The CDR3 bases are TGTGCCATCAGCTTGACAGTTAATCAGGCCTACGAGCAGTACTTC. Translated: CAISLTVNQAYEQYF.

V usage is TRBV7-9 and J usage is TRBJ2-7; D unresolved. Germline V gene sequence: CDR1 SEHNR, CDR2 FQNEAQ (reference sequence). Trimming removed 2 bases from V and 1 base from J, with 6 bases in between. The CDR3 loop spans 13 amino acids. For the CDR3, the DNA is TGTGCCAGCAGCTTAACGGAGTCCTACGAGCAGTACTTC. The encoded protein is CASSLTESYEQYF.

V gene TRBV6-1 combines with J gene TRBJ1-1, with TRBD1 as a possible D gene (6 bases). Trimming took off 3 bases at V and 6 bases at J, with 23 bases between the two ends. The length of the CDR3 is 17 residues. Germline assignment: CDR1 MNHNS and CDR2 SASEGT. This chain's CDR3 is CASSEYGGTPRGAEAFF. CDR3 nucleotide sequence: TGTGCCAGCAGTGAGTATGGTGGGACACCCCGGGGTGCTGAAGCTTTCTTT.

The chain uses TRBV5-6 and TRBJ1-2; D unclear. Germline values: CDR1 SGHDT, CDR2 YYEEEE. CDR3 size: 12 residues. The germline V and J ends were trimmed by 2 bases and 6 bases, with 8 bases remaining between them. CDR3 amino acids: CASSLTSDGYTF. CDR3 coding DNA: TGTGCCAGCAGCTTAACTTCCGATGGCTACACCTTC.

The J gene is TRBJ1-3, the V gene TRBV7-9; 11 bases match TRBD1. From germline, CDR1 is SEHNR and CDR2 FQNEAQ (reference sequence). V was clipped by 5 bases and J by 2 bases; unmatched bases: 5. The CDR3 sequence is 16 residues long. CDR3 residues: CASSRGQGGPGNTIYF. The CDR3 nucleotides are TGTGCCAGCAGCCGGGGACAGGGGGGGCCTGGAAACACCATATATTTT.

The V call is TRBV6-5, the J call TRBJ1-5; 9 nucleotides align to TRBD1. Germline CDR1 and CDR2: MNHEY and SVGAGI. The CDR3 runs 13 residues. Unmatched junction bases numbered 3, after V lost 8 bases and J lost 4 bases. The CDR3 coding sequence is TGTGCCAGCGGGACAGGGAAGAATCAGCCCCAGCATTTT. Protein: CASGTGKNQPQHF.

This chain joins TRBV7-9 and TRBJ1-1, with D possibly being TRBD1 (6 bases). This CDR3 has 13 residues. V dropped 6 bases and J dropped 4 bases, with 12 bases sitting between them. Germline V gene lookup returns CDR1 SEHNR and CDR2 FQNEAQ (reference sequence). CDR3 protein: CASSPGGGTEAFF. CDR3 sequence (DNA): TGTGCCAGCAGTCCGGGAGGGGGCACTGAAGCTTTCTTT.